The clone carrying this T cell receptor (beta chain) turned up a few times. The data stem from a study of identical twins. CDR3 length: 16 amino acids. Trimming removed 5 bases from V and 0 bases from J; junction bases left unmatched: 6. TCRdb independently ran MiXCR on the 5' RACE reads; one entry per CDR3 protein. The sample lists more than 650,000 distinct CDR3 sequences, around 6% seen once, with around 1.7% in the top ten. V is TRBV12-3 or TRBV12-4 and J is TRBJ1-4; TRBD1 aligns across 7 bases. Sequenced material: naive T cells sorted from blood. This receptor was taken from a man aged 18 to 30 in good health. CDR3 amino acids: CASSVMGQPTNEKLFF. The CDR3 DNA reads as TGTGCCAGCAGTGTTATGGGACAGCCAACTAATGAAAAACTGTTTTTT.